The 22 T cell receptor beta chains below were found in one sample sequenced in a study of neurological immune-mediated disorders. TCRdb independently ran MiXCR on the 5' RACE reads; one entry per CDR3 protein. The sample records around 32,000 distinct CDR3 sequences, 12% being singletons. The sequencing input was PBMCs. The receptors were sampled from a woman aged 55-69 years in good health.

This clonotype appeared a few times. The chain links TRBV7-2 to TRBJ1-5; D may be TRBD1 (5 bases). The germline V gene encodes CDR1 SGHTA and CDR2 FQGNSA. V gave up 1 base and J gave up 5 bases, with 9 bases separating them. The CDR3 is 14 amino acids. CDR3 in amino acids: CASSLDVGDQPQHF. The CDR3 DNA reads as TGTGCCAGCAGCTTAGATGTGGGGGATCAGCCCCAGCATTTT.

This clonotype was seen a single time. The chain recombines TRBV20-1 with TRBJ1-1; no reliable D call. V lost 5 bases and J 10 bases, leaving 11 bases between the germline ends. The CDR3 runs 10 residues. Germline V gene sequence: CDR1 DFQATT, CDR2 SNEGSKA (reference sequence). CDR3 DNA sequence: TGCAGTGCTGGAGTGGGGTCAGCTTTCTTT. Translation gives CSAGVGSAFF.

This clonotype was picked up many times. The V and J genes are TRBV4-3 and TRBJ1-2, with D possibly matching TRBD1 (5 bases). Per the germline V gene, CDR1 is LGHNA and CDR2 is YSLEER. The CDR3 length is 15 residues. The V gene lost 0 bases and the J gene lost 1 base, with 9 bases spanning the gap. As DNA, the CDR3 is TGCGCCAGCAGCCAAGATTGGGGGGATAACTATGGCTACACCTTC. Protein: CASSQDWGDNYGYTF.

This clonotype appeared many times. The DNA of the CDR3 is TGTGCCAGCACCCTTCACGGTGGGGCCAACGTCCTGACTTTC. This gives the protein CASTLHGGANVLTF. The chain links TRBV12-3 or TRBV12-4 to TRBJ2-6; D is unclear. The CDR3 runs 14 residues. V was cut by 7 bases and J by 3 bases, with 10 bases left in between.

This clonotype was counted ten times or more. This rearrangement joins TRBV5-1 to TRBJ1-6; D is unresolved. This CDR3 spans 14 amino acids. V lost 3 bases to trimming and J lost 6 bases, with 10 bases between them. Germline V lookup: CDR1 SGHRS, CDR2 YFSETQ. The chain's CDR3 is CASSSGDLNSPLHF. The CDR3 DNA sequence: TGCGCCAGCAGCTCCGGAGACCTTAATTCACCCCTCCACTTT. The complete variable domain, with remaining parts taken from reference TRBV5-1 and TRBJ1-6, reads KAGVTQTPRYLIKTRGQQVTLSCSPISGHRSVSWYQQTPGQGLQFLFEYFSETQRNKGNFPGRFSGRQFSNSRSEMNVSTLELGDSALYLCASSSGDLNSPLHFGNGTRLTVT.

This clonotype was observed many times. The CDR3 protein is CASSLGQITNEKLFF. The CDR3, as DNA: TGCGCCAGCAGCTTGGGTCAAATAACTAATGAAAAACTGTTTTTT. The chain links TRBV5-1 to TRBJ1-4, with D unresolved. The CDR3 spans 15 residues. Trimming took 0 bases from V and 1 from J, leaving 7 bases between them. The germline V gene encodes CDR1 SGHRS and CDR2 YFSETQ.

This clonotype was recorded at least ten times. V and J are TRBV6-1 and TRBJ2-2, with D possibly being TRBD1 (6 bases). The germline CDR1 and CDR2 sequences are MNHNS and SASEGT. CDR3 length: 14 residues. V shed 6 bases and J shed 8 bases, with 16 bases lying between them. The CDR3 spells CASRVDRSSGELFF. CDR3 coding DNA: TGTGCCAGCAGGGTCGACAGGTCGTCAGGGGAGCTGTTTTTT.

This clonotype was counted at least ten times. The chain employs TRBV20-1 and TRBJ2-1; TRBD2 matches at 10 bases. The trim removed 0 bases at V and 7 bases at J, leaving 6 bases unmatched. Germline-derived CDR1 and CDR2 are DFQATT and SNEGSKA (reference sequence). The CDR3 contains 15 residues. Here the CDR3 reads CSARERGLAFNEQFF. The CDR3 DNA reads as TGCAGTGCTAGAGAAAGGGGACTAGCGTTTAATGAGCAGTTCTTC.

This clonotype was recorded many times. The chain recombines TRBV6-2 or TRBV6-3 with TRBJ1-1; D is ambiguous. The ends were cut back, 5 bases at V and 1 base at J, with 11 bases in the middle. The germline V gene has CDR1 MNHEY and CDR2 SVGEGT. The CDR3 is 14 residues long. The chain's CDR3 is CASSPIHSNTEAFF. CDR3 nucleotide sequence: TGTGCCAGCAGTCCCATACATTCGAACACTGAAGCTTTCTTT.

This clonotype appeared many times. The chain joins TRBV5-1 to TRBJ2-2; D is possibly TRBD1 (7 bases). This CDR3 comprises 17 residues. Trimming cost V 0 bases and J 0 bases, with 12 bases left between them. CDR1 and CDR2 from the germline V gene are SGHRS and YFSETQ. Here the CDR3 DNA reads TGCGCCAGCAGCTTGGACGCGGGACAGCCGAACACCGGGGAGCTGTTTTTT. Its protein product is CASSLDAGQPNTGELFF.

This clonotype has ten or more counts. The rearrangement links TRBV4-3 to TRBJ2-1, with TRBD2 matching 7 bases. Losses at the gene ends were 0 bases for V and 7 bases for J; bases not matched to a gene: 3. The CDR3 extends over 14 amino acids. Germline lookup yields CDR1 LGHNA and CDR2 YSLEER. CDR3 in DNA: TGCGCCAGCAGCCAAGATCAACTAGCGAATGAGCAGTTCTTC. It is translated as CASSQDQLANEQFF.

This clonotype was observed many times. The V gene is TRBV5-1, the J gene TRBJ2-5; D is perhaps TRBD2 (6 bases). In germline, CDR1 is SGHRS, CDR2 YFSETQ. V shed 5 bases and J shed 3 bases, with 17 bases lying between them. There are 15 residues in the CDR3. The CDR3 reads CASRVIGTREETQYF. The CDR3 nucleotides read TGCGCCAGCAGGGTCATCGGGACTCGAGAAGAGACCCAGTACTTC.

This clonotype was seen ten or more times. The V and J genes are TRBV7-2 and TRBJ2-2; TRBD2 is a possible D gene (6 bases). V was cut by 1 base and J by 6 bases, with 9 bases left in between. CDR1 SGHTA and CDR2 FQGNSA come from the germline V gene. The CDR3 contains 14 residues. In DNA form, the CDR3 reads TGTGCCAGCAGCTTAGTTGGAGGGGCCGGGGAGCTGTTTTTT. As protein: CASSLVGGAGELFF.

This clonotype was picked up many times. The chain employs TRBV7-3 and TRBJ2-7; D is unresolved. Trimming removed 6 bases from V and 3 bases from J, with 18 bases in between. CDR1 and CDR2 from the germline V gene are SGHTA and FQGTGA. The CDR3 spans 15 residues. The CDR3 coding sequence is TGTGCCAGCAGGTCTGACGTAGACAATTACTACGAGCAGTACTTC. This encodes CASRSDVDNYYEQYF.

A word on this clonotype: A much larger clonotype is one base distant, so this may be a read error. CDR3: CASSLMGGQAGGPLDTQYF. Here the CDR3 DNA reads TGTGCCAGCAGCTTAATGGGTGGACAAGCGGGGGGGCCGTTAGATACGCAGTATTTT. The chain recombines TRBV7-8 with TRBJ2-3, with TRBD2 identical over 10 bases. Germline CDR1 is SGHVS and CDR2 is FQNEAQ. Trimming removed 2 bases from V and 5 bases from J; junction bases left unmatched: 16. CDR3 length: 19 residues.

With respect to this clonotype: This CDR3 is missing its conserved last phenylalanine or tryptophan, likely due to a read error. No DNA is shown, since the ends of the CDR3 on it are uncertain; the CDR3 is the one TCRdb lists. V gene TRBV29-1 combines with J gene TRBJ1-2; the D call of TRBD1 is as the table states it, not checked on the DNA. Germline-derived CDR1 and CDR2 are SQVTM and ANQGSEA. The CDR3 totals 12 residues, both ends included. The CDR3 reads CSVEEQGGGYNL.

This clonotype appeared many times. CDR3 residues: CASSFQGSTDTQYF. CDR3 coding DNA: TGTGCCAGCAGCTTCCAGGGATCCACAGATACGCAGTATTTT. V is TRBV11-2 and J is TRBJ2-3; D might be TRBD1 (5 bases). This CDR3 is 14 amino acids long. Germline V lookup: CDR1 SGHAT, CDR2 FQNNGV. Trimming took 3 bases from V and 2 from J, leaving 9 bases between them. The full variable domain, rest sourced from reference TRBV11-2 and TRBJ2-3, is EAGVAQSPRYKIIEKRQSVAFWCNPISGHATLYWYQQILGQGPKLLIQFQNNGVVDDSQLPKDRFSAERLKGVDSTLKIQPAKLEDSAVYLCASSFQGSTDTQYFGPGTRLTVL.

As concerns this clonotype: One junction end does not reproduce the germline sequence, and a read error may be involved. The V and J genes are TRBV12-3 or TRBV12-4 and TRBJ2-1; D is unclear. The length of the CDR3 is 11 residues. This chain's CDR3 is CASSITNEHFF. DNA of the CDR3: TGTGCCAGCAGCATCACGAATGAGCATTTCTTC.

Here the CDR3 reads CASSLGHLNEQFF. CDR3 DNA: TGTGCCAGCAGCTTAGGACACCTCAATGAGCAGTTCTTC. This sequence joins TRBV7-2 and TRBJ2-1; no reliable D call. The V gene lost 1 base and the J gene lost 6 bases, with 7 bases spanning the gap. The CDR3 extends over 13 amino acids. The germline gives CDR1 SGHTA, CDR2 FQGNSA. The full variable domain, completed using reference TRBV7-2 and TRBJ2-1, is GAGVSQSPSNKVTEKGKDVELRCDPISGHTALYWYRQSLGQGLEFLIYFQGNSAPDKSGLPSDRFSAERTGGSVSTLTIQRTQQEDSAVYLCASSLGHLNEQFFGPGTRLTVL.

This clonotype has a handful of counts. The gene calls are TRBV4-2 and TRBJ2-1; 7 nucleotides line up with TRBD1. The CDR3 spans 15 residues. V lost 4 bases and J lost 1; bases outside the gene matches: 4. CDR1 LGHNA and CDR2 YNFKEQ come from the germline V gene. The CDR3 here is CASSPPGQSYNEQFF. The CDR3 DNA sequence: TGTGCCAGCAGCCCTCCGGGACAGTCCTACAATGAGCAGTTCTTC.

The chain uses TRBV20-1 and TRBJ1-2; 9 bases agree with TRBD1. Germline assignment: CDR1 DFQATT and CDR2 SNEGSKA (reference sequence). Germline trimming cut 5 bases from V and 4 bases from J; bases unmatched to any gene: 5. This CDR3 contains 13 residues. The CDR3 coding sequence is TGCAGTGCTTTTGGACAGGGGACCTATGGCTACACCTTC. The encoded protein is CSAFGQGTYGYTF.

This clonotype was counted ten times or more. The chain joins TRBV20-1 to TRBJ1-6; D call uncertain. From germline, CDR1 is DFQATT and CDR2 SNEGSKA (reference sequence). The CDR3 has 17 amino acids. The V and J ends lost 3 bases and 3 bases respectively, with 18 bases between them. In DNA form, the CDR3 reads TGCAGTGCTAGGGTCTCCGCGTCTGAAATCTATAATTCACCCCTCCACTTT. Encoded protein: CSARVSASEIYNSPLHF.